This T cell receptor beta chain was recorded in a study of read filtering for tumor transcriptome and immune sequencing. In the study overall: Transcriptome libraries were built from DNase-treated RNA. TCR-mapped reads were about 4.05 to 10.27 million with IR-seq versus roughly 75 to 1,400 with RNA-seq.

The germline V and J ends were trimmed by 0 bases and 4 bases, with 10 bases remaining between them. Germline CDR1 and CDR2: MGHRA and YSYEKL. CDR3 length equals 15 residues. The library was built from around 380 ng RNA with molecular barcoded adaptors for alpha/delta and beta/gamma chains. Via MiXCR, TCRdb re-called the reads, giving one row per CDR3 protein. The data contain 35,000 to 45,000 distinct CDR3 sequences, roughly 15% of them singletons. This clonotype was seen a few times. Its target is not known. Study conclusions and caveats: Compared with RNA-seq, IR-seq gave much higher clonotype depth and reliability. This fraction held mixed bone marrow immune cells after CD138-negative sorting.

This chain connects TRBV4-1 to TRBJ1-5, with D perhaps matching TRBD1 (6 bases). This TCR was sampled from a donor at least 40 years old with multiple myeloma. The specimen was a population of CD138-negative cells sorted from bone marrow. CDR3 coding DNA: TGCGCCAGCAGCCAAGAGCAGGGGCGAAATCAGCCCCAGCATTTT. Amino acids: CASSQEQGRNQPQHF.